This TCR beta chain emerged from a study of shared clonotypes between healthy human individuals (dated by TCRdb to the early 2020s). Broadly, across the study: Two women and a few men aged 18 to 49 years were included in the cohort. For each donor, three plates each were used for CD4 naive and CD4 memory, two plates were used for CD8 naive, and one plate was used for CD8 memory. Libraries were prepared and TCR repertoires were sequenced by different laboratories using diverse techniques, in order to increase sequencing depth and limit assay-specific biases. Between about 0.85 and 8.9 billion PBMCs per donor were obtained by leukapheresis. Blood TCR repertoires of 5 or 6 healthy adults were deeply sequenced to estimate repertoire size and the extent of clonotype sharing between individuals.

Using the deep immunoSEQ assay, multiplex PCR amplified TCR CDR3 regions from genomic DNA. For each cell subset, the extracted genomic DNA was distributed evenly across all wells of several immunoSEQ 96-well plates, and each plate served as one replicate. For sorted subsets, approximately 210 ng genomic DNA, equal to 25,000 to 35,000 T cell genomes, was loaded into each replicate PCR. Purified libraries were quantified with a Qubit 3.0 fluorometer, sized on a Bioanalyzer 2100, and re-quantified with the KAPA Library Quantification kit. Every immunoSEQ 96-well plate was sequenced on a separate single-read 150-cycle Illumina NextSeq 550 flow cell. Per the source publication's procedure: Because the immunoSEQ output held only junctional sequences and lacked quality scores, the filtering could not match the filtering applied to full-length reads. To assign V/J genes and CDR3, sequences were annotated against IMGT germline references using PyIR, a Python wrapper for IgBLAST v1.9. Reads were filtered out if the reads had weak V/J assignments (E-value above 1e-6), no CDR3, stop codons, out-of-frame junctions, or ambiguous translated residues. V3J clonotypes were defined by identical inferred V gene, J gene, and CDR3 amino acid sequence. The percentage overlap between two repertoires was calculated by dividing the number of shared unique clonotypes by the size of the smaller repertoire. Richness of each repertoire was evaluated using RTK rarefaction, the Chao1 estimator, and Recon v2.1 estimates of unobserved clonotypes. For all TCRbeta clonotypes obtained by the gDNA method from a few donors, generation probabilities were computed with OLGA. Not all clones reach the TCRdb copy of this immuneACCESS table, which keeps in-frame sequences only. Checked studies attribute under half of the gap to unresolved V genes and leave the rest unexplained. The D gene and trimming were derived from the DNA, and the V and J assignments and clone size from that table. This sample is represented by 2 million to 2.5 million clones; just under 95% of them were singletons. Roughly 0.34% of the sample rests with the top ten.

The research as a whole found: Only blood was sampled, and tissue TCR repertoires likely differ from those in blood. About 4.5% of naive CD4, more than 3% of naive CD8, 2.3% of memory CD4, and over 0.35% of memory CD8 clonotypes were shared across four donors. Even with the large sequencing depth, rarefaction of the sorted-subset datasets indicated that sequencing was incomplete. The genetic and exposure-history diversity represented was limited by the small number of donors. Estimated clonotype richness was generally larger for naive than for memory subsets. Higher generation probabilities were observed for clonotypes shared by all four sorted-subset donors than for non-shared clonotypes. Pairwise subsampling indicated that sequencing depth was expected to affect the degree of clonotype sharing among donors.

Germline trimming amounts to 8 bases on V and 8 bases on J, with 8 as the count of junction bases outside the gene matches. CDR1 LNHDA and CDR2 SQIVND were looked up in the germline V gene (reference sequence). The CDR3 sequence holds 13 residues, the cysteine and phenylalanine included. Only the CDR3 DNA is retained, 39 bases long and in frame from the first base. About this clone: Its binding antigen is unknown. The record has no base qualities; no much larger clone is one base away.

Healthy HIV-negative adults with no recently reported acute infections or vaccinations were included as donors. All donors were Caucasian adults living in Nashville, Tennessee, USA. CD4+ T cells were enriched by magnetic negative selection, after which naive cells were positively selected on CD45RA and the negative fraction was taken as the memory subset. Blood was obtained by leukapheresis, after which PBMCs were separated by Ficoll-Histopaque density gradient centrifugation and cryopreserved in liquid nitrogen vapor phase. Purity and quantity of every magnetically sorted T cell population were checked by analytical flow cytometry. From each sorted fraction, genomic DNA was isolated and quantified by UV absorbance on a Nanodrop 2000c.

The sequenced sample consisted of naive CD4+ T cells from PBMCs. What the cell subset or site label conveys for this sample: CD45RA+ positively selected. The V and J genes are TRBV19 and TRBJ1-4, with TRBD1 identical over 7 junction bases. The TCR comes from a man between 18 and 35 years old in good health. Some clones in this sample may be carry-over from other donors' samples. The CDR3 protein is CASEDRATEKLFF. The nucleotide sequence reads TGTGCCAGTGAAGACAGGGCGACCGAAAAACTGTTTTTT. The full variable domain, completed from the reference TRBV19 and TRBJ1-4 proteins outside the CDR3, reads DGGITQSPKYLFRKEGQNVTLSCEQNLNHDAMYWYRQDPGQGLRLIYYSQIVNDFQKGDIAEGYSVSREKKESFPLTVTSAQKNPTAFYLCASEDRATEKLFFGSGTQLSVL.